The entry that follows covers one T cell receptor beta chain sequence. This entry is derived from a study of blood T cell repertoires in COVID-19. Study context: Sources were T cells, B-cell-depleted T cells, or PBMCs; the material itself was cDNA or gDNA.

V was clipped by 2 bases and J by 7 bases; unmatched bases: 16. The V gene's germline CDR1 is MNHEY and CDR2 SVGEGT. This CDR3 is built from 19 residues. Profiling relied on immunoSEQ multiplex PCR, and the TCRdb table lists in-frame clones only, not all of them. The table includes roughly 210,000 clones, roughly 91% detected once. The J gene is TRBJ2-1, the V gene TRBV6-2 or TRBV6-3; 11 bases are a match to TRBD2. Sequenced sample: PBMCs or T cells enriched from blood (not recorded which). This clonotype was sampled from a young man in a cohort exposed to, infected with or recovered from COVID-19 (not recorded which). In DNA form, the CDR3 reads TGTGCCAGCAGTTACACACAAACTAGCGGGAGAAGTGGTTTTAATGAGCAGTTCTTC. Its translation is CASSYTQTSGRSGFNEQFF.